This T cell receptor beta chain appears in the sequencing data of a study of regulatory T cells in long-lasting Graves disease. Background on the study: The study enrolled newly diagnosed Graves' patients on antithyroid drugs under 3 months.

Overall study results and limits: Reduced TCR diversity was observed in persistent Graves' patients versus newly diagnosed patients. Persistent disease exhibited a predilection for TRBV28, TRBJ1-2 and TRBJ2-5.

Time point indicated: newly diagnosed GD, antithyroid drugs for less than 3 months. From RNA extracted from PBMCs, the TCR library was made. The authors built TCR beta libraries using iRepertoire HTBI primers and Arm-PCR of CDR3 regions. Per the original methods: Identified segments across samples numbered about 60 TRBV and more than 12 TRBJ. Using its own MiXCR run on the multiplex PCR reads, TCRdb lists one record per CDR3 protein. What appears here as the V and J calls and clone size reflects TCRdb's work, not the paper's. The sample carries under 250,000 distinct CDR3 sequences, 20% to 25% recorded once. This clonotype has only a few counts. Its specificity is unknown. CDR1 is SQVTM, CDR2 ANQGSEA, per germline. The CDR3 consists of 12 residues. Deletions cut 4 bases from V and 2 bases from J, with 8 bases between.

The specimen was peripheral blood mononuclear cells (PBMCs), collected at new diagnosis, from a patient treated with antithyroid drugs. The origin of this receptor is a female donor with Graves disease. The chain carries TRBV29-1 and TRBJ1-2; tentatively, D is TRBD1 (5 bases). In DNA form, the CDR3 reads TGCAGCGTTGGGGGCAGGAACTATGGCTACACCTTC. Translating it yields CSVGGRNYGYTF.